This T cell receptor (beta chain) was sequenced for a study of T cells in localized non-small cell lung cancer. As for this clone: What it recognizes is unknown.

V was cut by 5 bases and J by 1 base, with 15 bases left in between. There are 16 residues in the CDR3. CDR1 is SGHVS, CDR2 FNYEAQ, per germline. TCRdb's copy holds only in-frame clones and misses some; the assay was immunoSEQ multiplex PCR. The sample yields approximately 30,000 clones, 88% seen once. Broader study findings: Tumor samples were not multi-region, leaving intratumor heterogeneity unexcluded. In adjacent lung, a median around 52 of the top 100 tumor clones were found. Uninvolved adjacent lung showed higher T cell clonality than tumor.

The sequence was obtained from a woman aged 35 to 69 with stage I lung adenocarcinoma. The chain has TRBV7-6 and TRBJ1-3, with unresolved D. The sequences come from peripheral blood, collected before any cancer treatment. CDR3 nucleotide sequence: TGTGCCAGCAGCCCCGGTCCGGATACATCTGGAAACACCATATATTTT. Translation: CASSPGPDTSGNTIYF.